This TCR beta chain stems from a study of blood T cells in healthy people across ages. Study-wide points: No conclusive comparison of naive versus antigen-experienced cells was possible with unsorted PBMCs.

Each donor gave 9.5 to 10 milliliters of peripheral blood. Combining a sample-barcoded 5' primer with a J-beta primer mix, a second PCR ran for 7 to 11 cycles. Each TCR beta cDNA got a 12-nucleotide random molecular identifier. From the 5' RACE reads, TCRdb called clonotypes with MiXCR, one entry per CDR3 protein. The table lists some 700,000 distinct CDR3 sequences, 22% of them singletons. Looked up from germline, CDR1 is SGHRS and CDR2 is YFSETQ. V lost 0 bases and J lost 6, with 11 bases in between. This CDR3 has 14 residues. Note on this clonotype: Its antigen is still unknown.

Sequencing used blood. The chain uses TRBV5-1 and TRBJ2-3; D uncertain. This sequence originates from a man aged 70-80 years in good health. The CDR3 loop is CASSLGLSADTQYF. The CDR3 region has the DNA TGCGCCAGCAGCTTGGGACTTTCCGCCGATACGCAGTATTTT.